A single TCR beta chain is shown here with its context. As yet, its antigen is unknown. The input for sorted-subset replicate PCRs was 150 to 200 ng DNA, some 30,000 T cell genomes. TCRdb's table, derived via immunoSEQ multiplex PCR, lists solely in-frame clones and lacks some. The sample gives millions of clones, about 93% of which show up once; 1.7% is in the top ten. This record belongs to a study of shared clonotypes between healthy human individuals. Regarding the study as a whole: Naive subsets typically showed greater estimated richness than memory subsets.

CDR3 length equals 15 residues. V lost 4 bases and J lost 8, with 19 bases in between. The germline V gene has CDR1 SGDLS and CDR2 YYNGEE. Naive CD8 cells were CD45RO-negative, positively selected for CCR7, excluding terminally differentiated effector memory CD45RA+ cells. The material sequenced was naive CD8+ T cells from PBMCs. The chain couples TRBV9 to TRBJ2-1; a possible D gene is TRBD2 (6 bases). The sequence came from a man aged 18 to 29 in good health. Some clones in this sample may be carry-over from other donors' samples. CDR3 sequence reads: CASSIGTVGWDEQFF. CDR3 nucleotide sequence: TGTGCCAGCAGCATCGGGACTGTGGGTTGGGATGAGCAGTTCTTC.